This T cell receptor beta chain was sequenced during a study of OX40 agonist ivuxolimab in advanced cancers. Study context: The dose-escalation cohort was roughly 83% male, with a mean age of around 54 years, ranging about 20 to 85. Study findings and constraints: Partial responders dosed at 0.1-3.0 mg/kg displayed clonal expansion ranking among the lowest.

The V segment lost 6 bases and the J segment 2 bases; nucleotides outside the gene matches: 4. Per the germline V gene, CDR1 is MNHEY and CDR2 is SMNVEV (reference sequence). This CDR3 has 15 residues. TCRdb keeps only in-frame clones here, not all; method: immunoSEQ multiplex PCR. In the table there are over 65,000 clones, around 92% of which are singletons. On this clone: The antigen remains undetermined.

This receptor was obtained from an adult with an advanced solid tumor such as melanoma, head and neck, liver or kidney cancer. The material was CD4+ or CD8+ T cells sorted from blood, obtained in a trial of the OX40 agonist ivuxolimab. The V call is TRBV27, the J call TRBJ2-6; 7 bases line up with TRBD1. The CDR3 sequence: CASSRTGAGANVLTF. CDR3 coding DNA: TGTGCCAGCAGCCGTACAGGGGCTGGGGCCAACGTCCTGACTTTC.